This TCR beta chain is drawn from a study of blood T cells in healthy people across ages. With regard to this clonotype: Its specificity is unknown.

Study results and caveats: Estimated diversity that came from one million T cells was considered an underestimate. The fall in TCR beta diversity per million T cells was roughly linear with age.

For the second PCR, which ran for roughly 6 to 12 cycles, a sample-barcoded 5' primer and a J-beta primer mix were used. A 12-random-nucleotide template-switch adaptor tagged each cDNA molecule. MiXCR, run by TCRdb on the 5' RACE reads, gives a single entry per CDR3 protein. This sample has 700,000 or so distinct CDR3 sequences, with over 20% found just once. The CDR3 covers 13 residues. V was shortened by 2 bases and J by 4 bases, with 6 bases between the two germline ends. In germline, CDR1 is GTSNPN, CDR2 SVGIG (reference sequence). The receptor's source is a man in his 70s in good health. The sequencing input was blood. The J gene is TRBJ1-6, the V gene TRBV30; D ambiguous. CDR3 bases: TGTGCCTGGAGTCCAGATTATAATTCACCCCTCCACTTT. The encoded protein is CAWSPDYNSPLHF. Together with reference TRBV30 and TRBJ1-6, the CDR3 gives the full variable domain: SQTIHQWPATLVQPVGSPLSLECTVEGTSNPNLYWYRQAAGRGLQLLFYSVGIGQISSEVPQNLSASRPQDRQFILSSKKLLLSDSGFYLCAWSPDYNSPLHFGNGTRLTVT.